The present T cell receptor delta chain was sequenced within a study of γδ T cells in repeated Plasmodium falciparum infection. As for the study in general: Each infection was followed by sampling at 21 days, plus baseline and some pre-infection draws.

Each sorted gammadelta sample had TRG and TRD chains sequenced. TCRdb reanalysed the multiplex PCR reads via CATT. The sample has about 51,000 delta-chain clones, roughly 2% seen once. The sample holds a few counts of this clone. The protein TCRdb gives is from a much larger clone and does not agree with this DNA's translation at residue 18, likely a read error; the protein shown here comes from the DNA. The clonotype comes from a pool of human donors (malaria-infected and uninfected, not separated). The sequenced sample was gamma-delta T cells from blood.

The CDR3 region has the DNA TGTGCTCTTGGGGAACTCAACCCCCCTACGTTGGAAGTCTGGGGGATTAGCTTCTGGGACACCCGACAGATGTTTTTC. It translates to CALGELNPPTLEVWGISFWDTRQMFF. This chain links TRDV1 with TRDJ3; TRDD3 aligns across 9 bases. No J gene is reported in TCRdb; it was inferred here by comparing the DNA with germline. The CDR3 consists of 26 residues. The V gene end was trimmed by 0 bases and the J gene end by 3 bases; junction bases not matched to a gene: 27. Germline V gene lookup returns CDR1 TSWWSYY and CDR2 QGS.